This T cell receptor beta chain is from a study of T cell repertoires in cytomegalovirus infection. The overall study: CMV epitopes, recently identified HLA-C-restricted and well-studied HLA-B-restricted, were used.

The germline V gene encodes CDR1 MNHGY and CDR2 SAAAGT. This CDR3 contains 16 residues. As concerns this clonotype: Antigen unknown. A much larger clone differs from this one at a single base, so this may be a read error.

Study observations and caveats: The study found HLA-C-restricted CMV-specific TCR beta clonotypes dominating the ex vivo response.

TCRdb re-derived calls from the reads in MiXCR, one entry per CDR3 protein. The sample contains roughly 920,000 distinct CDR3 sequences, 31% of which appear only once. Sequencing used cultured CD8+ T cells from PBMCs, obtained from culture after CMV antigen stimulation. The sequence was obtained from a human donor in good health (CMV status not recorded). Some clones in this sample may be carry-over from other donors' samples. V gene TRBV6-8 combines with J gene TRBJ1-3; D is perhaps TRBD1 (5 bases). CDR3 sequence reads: CASSLAGIWGRNTTYF. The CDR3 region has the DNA TGTGCCAGCAGTCTAGCGGGGATTTGGGGGAGAAACACCACATATTTT.